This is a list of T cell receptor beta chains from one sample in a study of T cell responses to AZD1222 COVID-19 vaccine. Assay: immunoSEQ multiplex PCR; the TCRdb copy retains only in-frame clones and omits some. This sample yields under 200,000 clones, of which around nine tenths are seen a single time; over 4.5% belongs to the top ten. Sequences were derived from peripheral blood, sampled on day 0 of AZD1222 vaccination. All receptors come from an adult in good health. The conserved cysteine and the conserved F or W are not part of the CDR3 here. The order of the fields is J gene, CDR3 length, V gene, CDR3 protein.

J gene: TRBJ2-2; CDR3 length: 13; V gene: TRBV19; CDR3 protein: ASSQRTRNTGELF
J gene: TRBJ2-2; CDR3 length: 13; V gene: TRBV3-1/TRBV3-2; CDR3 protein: ASSQGGGSAGELF
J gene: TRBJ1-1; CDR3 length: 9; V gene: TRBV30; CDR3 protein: AWSGTRAAF
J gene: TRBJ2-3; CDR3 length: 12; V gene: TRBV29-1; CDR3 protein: SVEEAGGTDTQY
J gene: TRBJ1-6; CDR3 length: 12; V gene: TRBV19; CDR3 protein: ASSVDVGPSALH
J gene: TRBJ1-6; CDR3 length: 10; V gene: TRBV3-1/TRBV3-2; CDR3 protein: ASQGDNSPLH
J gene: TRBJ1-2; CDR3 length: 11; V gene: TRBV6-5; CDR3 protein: ASLGSHNYGYT
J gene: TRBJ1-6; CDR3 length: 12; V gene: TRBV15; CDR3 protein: ATSNRVGNSPLH
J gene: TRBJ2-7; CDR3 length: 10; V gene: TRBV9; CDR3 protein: ASSVDDYEQY
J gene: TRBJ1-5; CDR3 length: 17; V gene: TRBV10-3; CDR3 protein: AISEFGANTGTSNQPQH
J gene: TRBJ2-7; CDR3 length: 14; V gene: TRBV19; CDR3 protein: ASSIGSALRNYEQY
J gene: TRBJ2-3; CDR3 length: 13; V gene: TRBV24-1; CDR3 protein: ATSVPGTNFDTQY
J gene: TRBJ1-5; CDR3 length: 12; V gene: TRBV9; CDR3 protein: ASSGTGGNQPQH
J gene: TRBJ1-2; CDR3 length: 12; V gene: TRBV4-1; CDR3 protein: ASSHQGQGPGYT
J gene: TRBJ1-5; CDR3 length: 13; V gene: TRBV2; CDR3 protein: ASRLQSGRNQPQH
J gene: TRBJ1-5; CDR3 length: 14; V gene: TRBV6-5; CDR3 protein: ASSFVDTGGTQPQH
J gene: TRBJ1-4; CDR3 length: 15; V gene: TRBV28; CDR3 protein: ASSLVQGLETNEKLF
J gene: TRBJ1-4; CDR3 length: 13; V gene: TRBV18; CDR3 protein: ASSPGQGREEKLF
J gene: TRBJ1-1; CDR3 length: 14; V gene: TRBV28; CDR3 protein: ASSRVKERVNTEAF
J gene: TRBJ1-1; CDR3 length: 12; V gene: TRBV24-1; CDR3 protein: ATRTGAQGTEAF
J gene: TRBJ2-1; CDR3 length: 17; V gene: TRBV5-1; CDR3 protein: ASSSPTSGRAVSYNEQF
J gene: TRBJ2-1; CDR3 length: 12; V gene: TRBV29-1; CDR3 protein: SVESVANYNEQF
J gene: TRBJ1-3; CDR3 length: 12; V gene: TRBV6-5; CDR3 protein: ASTRDREGNTIY
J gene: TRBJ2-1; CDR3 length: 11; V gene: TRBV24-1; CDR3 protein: ATSAGEYNEQF
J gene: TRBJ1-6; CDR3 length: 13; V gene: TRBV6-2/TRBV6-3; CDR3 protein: ASSYRRGGDSPLH
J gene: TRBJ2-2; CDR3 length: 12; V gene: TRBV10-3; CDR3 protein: AIRGTGATGELF
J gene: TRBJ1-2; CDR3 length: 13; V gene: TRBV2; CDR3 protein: ASSEALGGGSGYT
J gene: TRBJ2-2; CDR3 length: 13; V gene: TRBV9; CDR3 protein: ASTQRGGTTGELF
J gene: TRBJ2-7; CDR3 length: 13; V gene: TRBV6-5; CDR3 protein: ASSYSGQLTYEQY
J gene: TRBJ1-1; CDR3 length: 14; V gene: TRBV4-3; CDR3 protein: ASSQDSLVVNTEAF
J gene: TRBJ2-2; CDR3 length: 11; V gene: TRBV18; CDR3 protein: ASSPQGAGELF
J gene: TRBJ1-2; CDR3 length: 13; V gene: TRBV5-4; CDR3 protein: ASSSPAQGLNGYT
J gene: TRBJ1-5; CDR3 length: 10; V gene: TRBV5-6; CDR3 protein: ASSLGRGPQH
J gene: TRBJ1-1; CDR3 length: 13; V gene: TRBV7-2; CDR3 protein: ASSLSPGIGAEAF
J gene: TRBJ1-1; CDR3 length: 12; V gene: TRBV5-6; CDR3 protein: ASSLEGLNTEAF
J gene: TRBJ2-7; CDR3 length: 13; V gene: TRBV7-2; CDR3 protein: ASSLGLPRPYEQY
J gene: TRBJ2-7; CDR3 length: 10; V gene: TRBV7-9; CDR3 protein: ASSLGWDEQY
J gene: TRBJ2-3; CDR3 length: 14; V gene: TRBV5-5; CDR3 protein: ASSKEFTGSTDTQY
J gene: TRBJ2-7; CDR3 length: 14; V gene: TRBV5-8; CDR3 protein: ASSSTLTGIPYEQY
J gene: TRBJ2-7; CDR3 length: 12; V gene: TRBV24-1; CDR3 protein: ATSDLTEAYEQY
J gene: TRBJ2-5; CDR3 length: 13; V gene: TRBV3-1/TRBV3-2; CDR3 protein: ASSQMGDQRETQY